Given below is one T cell receptor beta chain in context. Its specific antigen is unknown. No per-base quality is available; no much larger clone lies one base away. To sequence the TCRbeta CDR3 region, genomic DNA was isolated from the sorted cells. The immunoSEQ Assay was used to sequence the TCRbeta CDR3 regions. Entries here come from immuneACCESS through TCRdb and include only in-frame sequences with V and J called. Some clones fail to appear in such tables; in the studies checked, an unresolved V gene covers under half of the shortfall, and the cause of the remainder is unknown. The sample table holds some 67,000 clones, of which more than 70% were seen once. The ten largest clones add up to over 0.55% of the sample. The trial excluded patients who had a history of autoimmune disease or who were on systemic immunosuppression. Peripheral blood for TCR sequencing was collected from all dose cohorts at baseline, on cycle 4 day 1, and on cycle 7 day 1. Samples were obtained from an open-label, multicenter, first-in-human phase I dose-escalation trial of ivuxolimab. The trial enrolled adults with locally advanced or metastatic head and neck squamous cell, hepatocellular, melanoma or renal cell carcinoma. Before TCR sequencing, CD4+ T cells and CD8+ T cells from peripheral blood were sorted into separate populations.

The source of the sample is a study of OX40 agonist ivuxolimab in advanced cancers. Background for the entire study: Ivuxolimab, which targeted the costimulatory receptor OX40 (CD134), was an agonistic, fully human IgG2 monoclonal antibody. The dose-escalation cohort was over 70% male with a mean age of 60 years, ranging from about 23 to 85. Of the approximately 50 dose-escalation patients, hepatocellular carcinoma was present in some 19, melanoma in roughly 15, renal cell carcinoma in 9 and head and neck cancer in 9. Intravenous ivuxolimab was administered to patients every 2 weeks at six dose levels: 0.01, 0.1, 0.3, 1.5, 3 and 10 mg/kg. The monotherapy dose-escalation portion (N = 52 patients) of the phase I ivuxolimab trial is reported in the paper. Partial responses occurred in three dose-escalation patients, of whom one had hepatocellular carcinoma and two had cutaneous melanoma. Patients were allowed to have had prior anti-PD-1, anti-PD-L1 or anti-CTLA-4 therapy, and approximately 40% of the dose-escalation patients had been treated with checkpoint inhibitors. The purpose of peripheral TCRbeta sequencing was to test whether ivuxolimab changed TCR sequence diversity and led to clonal T-cell expansion. Broad study findings and their caveats: After ivuxolimab, more expanded clones were found on average in CD8+ T cells than in CD4+ T cells. The antigen specificity of the peripheral T cells that underwent clonal expansion was not determined. Low levels of normalized T-cell clonal expansion were also seen in some patients who did not respond. At doses of 0.1 to 3.0 mg/kg, clonal expansion of both CD4+ and CD8+ blood T cells was observed from baseline to week 6. In partial responders in the 0.1-3.0 mg/kg groups, normalized peripheral clonal expansion was found to be among the lowest, especially among CD8+ T cells.

This material consisted of CD4+ or CD8+ T cells sorted from blood, taken in a trial of the OX40 agonist ivuxolimab. This clonotype was sampled from an adult with an advanced solid tumor such as melanoma, head and neck, liver or kidney cancer.

In nucleotide form, the sequence is TGCGCCAGCAGTGAGGGGGCGAGTCCCCAGCATTTT. Its translation reads: CASSEGASPQHF. The V and J genes are TRBV10-2 and TRBJ1-5, and possibly TRBD1, on 5 matching bases. V drops 2 bases and J drops 10 bases, leaving 9 bases in between. CDR3 length: 12 amino acids, cysteine to phenylalanine. Only CDR3 DNA remains: 36 bases, in frame from the first base. For CDR1 and CDR2, the germline V gene lists WSHSY and SAAADI.